This TCR beta chain was documented in a study of OX40 agonist ivuxolimab in advanced cancers. Study summary: The mean age was approximately 60 years, ranging from roughly 23 to 90, with less than 90% of participants male. The study reported partial responses in three patients: one hepatocellular carcinoma, two cutaneous melanoma.

There are 15 residues in the CDR3. Comments on this clone: Mismatch with germline at one junction end may stem from a read error.

This table comes from immunoSEQ multiplex PCR, and its TCRdb copy is limited to in-frame clones, with some not included. The data hold tens of thousands of clones, with roughly 93% observed a single time. This specimen was CD4+ or CD8+ T cells sorted from blood, taken in a trial of the OX40 agonist ivuxolimab. The chain carries TRBV23-1 and TRBJ2-5, with unresolved D. TRBV23-1 is known as an ORF, though its function is uncertain. This TCR derives from an adult with an advanced solid tumor such as melanoma, head and neck, liver or kidney cancer. CDR3 DNA: TGCGCCGGCAGACCCCTCGGGCAGTACCAAGAGACCCAGTACTTC. Protein: CAGRPLGQYQETQYF.